These 3 T cell receptor beta chains were all obtained from the same sample, sequenced in a study of post-analysis software for immune sequencing data. Points from the study as a whole: Patients carried five TRBV segments more frequently than controls did, and TRBV5-6, TRBV5-1 and TRBV20-1 were among them.

Antigen specificity for these receptors is unknown. Tagging with unique molecular identifiers was a feature of the TCR beta cDNA libraries. TCRdb called the PCR reads again in MiXCR, with one record for every CDR3 protein. The repertoire includes around 700,000 distinct CDR3 sequences, around 60% of them detected once, and 11% sits in the top ten. Sequencing was performed on blood. These receptors were taken from a girl aged 2 to 10 with multiple sclerosis.

The V and J genes are TRBV24-1 and TRBJ2-1; 14 bases are a match to TRBD2. J was trimmed by 0 bases and V by 5 bases; bases with no gene match: 11. CDR1 is KGHDR, CDR2 SFDVKD, per germline. This CDR3 contains 20 residues. DNA of the CDR3: TGTGCCACCAGTGGTCGTCTGGGACTAGCGGGGGCGAGCTCCTACAATGAGCAGTTCTTC. Its protein is CATSGRLGLAGASSYNEQFF.

J is TRBJ1-4 and V is TRBV9; TRBD1 might be the D (5 bases). The ends were cut back, 0 bases at V and 9 bases at J, with 12 bases in the middle. The CDR3 length is 14 residues. Germline values: CDR1 SGDLS, CDR2 YYNGEE. The CDR3: CASSVDGGTQKLFF. The CDR3 DNA reads TGTGCCAGCAGCGTAGATGGGGGGACCCAAAAACTGTTTTTT.

J is TRBJ2-1 and V is TRBV7-8; tentatively, D is TRBD2 (6 bases). Trimming took off 4 bases at V and 4 bases at J, with 20 bases between the two ends. Germline CDR1 reads SGHVS; CDR2 reads FQNEAQ. The CDR3 is made up of 17 amino acids. The CDR3 loop reads CASSSLGRGLKYNEQFF. In nucleotides, the CDR3 is TGTGCCAGCAGCTCGCTTGGGCGGGGACTTAAATACAATGAGCAGTTCTTC.